The next 21 T cell receptor beta chains were all read from a single sample in a study of regulatory T cells in long-lasting Graves disease. For TCR beta, libraries came from iRepertoire HTBI primers and Arm-PCR of CDR3 regions. One entry per CDR3 protein, called by TCRdb with MiXCR from the multiplex PCR reads. The sample has some 500,000 distinct CDR3 sequences, roughly 12% seen once. The time point here: newly diagnosed GD, antithyroid drugs for less than 3 months. From PBMCs, RNA was extracted and then used to make the TCR library. The sample also formed part of further work on T cells in Graves' hyperthyroidism and ophthalmopathy.

This specimen consisted of peripheral blood mononuclear cells (PBMCs), obtained at new diagnosis, from a patient treated with antithyroid drugs. The receptors were gathered from a man aged 30-40 years with Graves disease.

The chain uses TRBV11-2 and TRBJ2-2; D remains ambiguous. The CDR3 consists of 14 residues. Germline CDR1 and CDR2: SGHAT and FQNNGV. Trimming removed 6 bases at V and 4 bases at J, with 12 bases between. The CDR3 DNA reads TGTGCCAGCAGTCATTTCGAGTCCACCGGGGAGCTGTTTTTT. This translates into CASSHFESTGELFF. The full variable domain, with the rest looked up from reference TRBV11-2 and TRBJ2-2, is EAGVAQSPRYKIIEKRQSVAFWCNPISGHATLYWYQQILGQGPKLLIQFQNNGVVDDSQLPKDRFSAERLKGVDSTLKIQPAKLEDSAVYLCASSHFESTGELFFGEGSRLTVL.

For the CDR3, the DNA is TGTGCCAGCAGTTTTTTTACTAGCGGGAGTTCTACTCTTCGCGATGAGCAGTTCTTC. This sequence encodes CASSFFTSGSSTLRDEQFF. The V and J genes are TRBV12-3 or TRBV12-4 and TRBJ2-1; 11 bases match TRBD2. V lost 3 bases to trimming and J lost 8 bases; unmatched junction nucleotides: 18. There are 19 residues in the CDR3.

This clonotype was picked up many times. V is TRBV6-2 or TRBV6-3 and J is TRBJ2-3; D uncertain. Germline values: CDR1 MNHEY, CDR2 SVGEGT. The V gene lost 0 bases and the J gene lost 5 bases, with 15 bases spanning the gap. The CDR3 totals 16 residues. The CDR3, as DNA: TGTGCCAGCAGTTACTCTTCTCCTACCTACGGAGATACGCAGTATTTT. Translation: CASSYSSPTYGDTQYF.

This clonotype was seen at least ten times. The CDR3 sequence is CASSALDRGAYEQYF. In DNA form, the CDR3 reads TGTGCCAGCAGTGCCCTGGACAGGGGGGCCTACGAGCAGTACTTC. This sequence joins TRBV12-3 or TRBV12-4 and TRBJ2-7; the match to TRBD1 covers 10 bases. V was clipped by 5 bases and J by 2 bases; unmatched bases: 6. CDR3 length: 15 amino acids.

J is TRBJ2-1 and V is TRBV30, with TRBD2 as a possible D gene (6 bases). Germline CDR1 reads GTSNPN; CDR2 reads SVGIG (reference sequence). The length of the CDR3 is 15 residues. Trimming removed 1 base from V and 3 bases from J, with 13 bases in between. The CDR3 sequence: CAWSGPGLDYNEQFF. The CDR3 DNA is TGTGCCTGGAGTGGTCCGGGACTGGACTACAATGAGCAGTTCTTC.

This clonotype was observed a few times. The rearrangement links TRBV19 to TRBJ2-1; D is uncertain. The CDR3 has 14 residues. Trimming took off 5 bases at V and 6 bases at J, with 14 bases between the two ends. The germline V gene encodes CDR1 LNHDA and CDR2 SQIVND (reference sequence). This CDR3 reads CASSSIPPFNEQFF. DNA of the CDR3: TGTGCCAGTAGTTCGATACCTCCCTTCAATGAGCAGTTCTTC.

The V and J genes are TRBV3-1 and TRBJ2-1; D possibly matches TRBD1 or TRBD2 (5 bases each). Germline CDR1 is LGHDT and CDR2 is YNNKEL (reference sequence). The CDR3 extends over 19 amino acids. Trimming shortened V by 0 bases and J by 3 bases, and 21 bases separated the two germline ends. The CDR3 reads CASSQDVRRGGLDYNEQFF. The CDR3 bases are TGTGCCAGCAGCCAAGATGTGCGAAGGGGCGGACTGGACTACAATGAGCAGTTCTTC.

In its sample, this clonotype was seen many times. One end of the junction varies from germline; a read error may be responsible. The rearrangement joins TRBV11-2 to TRBJ1-1; unclear D gene. The length of the CDR3 is 14 residues. Germline V gives CDR1 SGHAT, CDR2 FQNNGV. The CDR3 spells CASSLGLGNTEAFF. CDR3 DNA: TGTGCCAGCAGTTTAGGGCTAGGGAACACTGAAGCTTTCTTT. Based on the CDR3 plus reference TRBV11-2 and TRBJ1-1, the full variable domain is EAGVAQSPRYKIIEKRQSVAFWCNPISGHATLYWYQQILGQGPKLLIQFQNNGVVDDSQLPKDRFSAERLKGVDSTLKIQPAKLEDSAVYLCASSLGLGNTEAFFGQGTRLTVV.

V usage is TRBV10-1 and J usage is TRBJ2-1; 15 bases map to TRBD2. CDR3 size: 14 residues. Germline CDR1 and CDR2: WNHNN and SYGVQD (reference sequence). V was clipped by 7 bases and J by 7 bases; unmatched bases: 2. The CDR3 is CASTGTSGRNEQFF. The DNA for the CDR3 is TGCGCCAGCACCGGGACTAGCGGGAGGAATGAGCAGTTCTTC.

This clonotype came up many times. V is TRBV5-1 and J is TRBJ2-1, with TRBD2 matching over 7 bases. The junction had 6 bases not matched to a gene; V was cut back by 0 bases and J by 9 bases. CDR3 length: 14 residues. The V gene's germline CDR1 is SGHRS and CDR2 YFSETQ. The CDR3 DNA sequence: TGCGCCAGCAGCTTGGGCGGGAGCAACGGTGAGCAGTTCTTC. As protein: CASSLGGSNGEQFF.

The table lists this clonotype with a few counts. The chain is built from TRBV29-1 and TRBJ1-2, with D perhaps matching TRBD1 (5 bases). Per germline, CDR1 SQVTM and CDR2 ANQGSEA. The V end was cut by 4 bases, the J end by 1 base, with 19 bases between. CDR3 length equals 16 residues. The CDR3 DNA is TGCAGCGTTGTAATCCCCGGGACTACGAATAACTATGGCTACACCTTC. Translation gives CSVVIPGTTNNYGYTF.

The chain combines TRBV2 with TRBJ2-5; the D is unclear. The CDR3 extends over 15 amino acids. Germline loops: CDR1 SNHLY, CDR2 FYNNEI. V lost 2 bases and J lost 5, with 15 bases in between. The CDR3 sequence: CASSESSSERETQYF. The CDR3 bases are TGTGCCAGCAGTGAATCTTCGAGCGAGAGGGAGACCCAGTACTTC.

This clonotype appeared many times. This chain joins TRBV2 and TRBJ2-1; 9 bases fit TRBD1. Per germline, CDR1 SNHLY and CDR2 FYNNEI. Trimming took 4 bases from V and 2 from J; bases not matched to a gene: 3. The length of the CDR3 is 15 residues. CDR3 sequence: CASSAGQGTYNEQFF. CDR3 sequence (DNA): TGTGCCAGCAGTGCCGGACAGGGGACCTACAATGAGCAGTTCTTC. The whole variable domain, remainder taken from reference TRBV2 and TRBJ2-1, is EPEVTQTPSHQVTQMGQEVILRCVPISNHLYFYWYRQILGQKVEFLVSFYNNEISEKSEIFDDQFSVERPDGSNFTLKIRSTKLEDSAMYFCASSAGQGTYNEQFFGPGTRLTVL.

This clonotype was observed at least ten times. The chain couples TRBV20-1 to TRBJ2-1, with D possibly matching TRBD1 (6 bases). Germline V CDR1 and CDR2: DFQATT, SNEGSKA (reference sequence). This CDR3 spans 15 amino acids. V was pared by 2 bases and J by 8 bases, with 19 bases between. CDR3 sequence (DNA): TGCAGTGCTAGAATCCCGGGACACCCTTTCGATGAGCAGTTCTTC. Protein product: CSARIPGHPFDEQFF.

The chain is built from TRBV29-1 and TRBJ2-1; 10 bases fit TRBD2. CDR3 length: 15 amino acids. V gave up 3 bases and J gave up 5 bases; unmatched junction bases: 7. Germline CDR1 reads SQVTM; CDR2 reads ANQGSEA. CDR3 coding DNA: TGCAGCGTTGAGCCTTCTAGCGGGAGCAACAATGAGCAGTTCTTC. Protein sequence: CSVEPSSGSNNEQFF.

This clonotype was detected ten times or more. The gene calls are TRBV20-1 and TRBJ1-4, with TRBD1 matching over 8 bases. Germline-derived CDR1 and CDR2 are DFQATT and SNEGSKA (reference sequence). Germline trimming cut 2 bases from V and 4 bases from J; bases unmatched to any gene: 3. The CDR3 runs 14 residues. CDR3 in amino acids: CSARQGAGNEKLFF. In DNA form, the CDR3 reads TGCAGTGCTAGACAGGGGGCCGGTAATGAAAAACTGTTTTTT.

Ten or more counts support this clonotype. V and J are TRBV7-9 and TRBJ2-5; D unclear. Germline lookup yields CDR1 SEHNR and CDR2 FQNEAQ (reference sequence). Between the trimmed V and J ends, which lost 3 bases and 5 bases, there was a span of 16 bases. The CDR3 covers 15 residues. The CDR3 sequence is CASSFASAQRETQYF. The CDR3 nucleotides are TGTGCCAGCAGCTTCGCCAGCGCCCAGAGGGAGACCCAGTACTTC.

This clonotype appeared many times. The chain joins TRBV5-1 to TRBJ2-7; D is possibly TRBD1 (5 bases). V was shortened by 6 bases and J by 6 bases, with 10 bases between the two germline ends. Germline V gene sequence: CDR1 SGHRS, CDR2 YFSETQ. The CDR3 totals 11 residues. CDR3 DNA sequence: TGCGCCAGCAAACAGGATTCCGAGCAGTACTTC. Translating it yields CASKQDSEQYF.

This clonotype has a count of ten or more. The V call is TRBV20-1, the J call TRBJ2-2; D ambiguous. The CDR3 has 14 amino acids. Germline CDR1 is DFQATT and CDR2 is SNEGSKA (reference sequence). V dropped 1 base and J dropped 6 bases, with 12 bases sitting between them. The CDR3 loop is CSARGNGDAGELFF. CDR3 nucleotides: TGCAGTGCTAGAGGGAATGGTGACGCCGGGGAGCTGTTTTTT.

The rearrangement links TRBV30 to TRBJ2-1, with 14 bases lining up with TRBD2. The CDR3 has 16 residues. The junction had 10 bases not matched to a gene; V was cut back by 3 bases and J by 9 bases. The germline CDR1 and CDR2 sequences are GTSNPN and SVGIG (reference sequence). The CDR3 sequence: CAWSDFGTSGSPEQFF. The CDR3 DNA reads as TGTGCCTGGAGCGATTTCGGGACTAGCGGGAGTCCTGAGCAGTTCTTC.

This chain uses TRBV20-1 with TRBJ1-3, with D maybe TRBD1 (6 bases). The CDR3 has 14 amino acids. The germline V and J ends were trimmed by 1 base and 3 bases, with 10 bases remaining between them. The V gene's germline CDR1 is DFQATT and CDR2 SNEGSKA (reference sequence). Here the CDR3 DNA reads TGCAGTGCTAGAGCCACAGGGTTTGGAAACACCATATATTTT. Protein product: CSARATGFGNTIYF.